These T cell receptor beta chains were read from a single sample in a study of blood T cells in healthy people across ages. One entry per CDR3 protein results from TCRdb running MiXCR on the 5' RACE reads. The table lists around 600,000 distinct CDR3 sequences, roughly 48% of them singletons. The specimen sequenced was blood. The receptor set was obtained from a man older than 75 in good health. Both conserved end residues are part of each CDR3. The order of the fields is D gene, V gene, clone size, J gene, CDR3 protein, CDR3 DNA. A D gene is named only where the DNA matches it firmly. For some rows the clone size is stated as once, few or many, or as a class when expanded; others skip it.

D: -; V: TRBV6-5; size: -; J: TRBJ1-1; CDR3: CASSYGGSEAFF; DNA: TGTGCCAGCAGCTACGGAGGCAGCGAAGCTTTCTTT
D: TRBD1; V: TRBV20-1; size: -; J: TRBJ1-2; CDR3: CSAGGQGDGYTF; DNA: TGCAGTGCTGGCGGACAGGGGGATGGCTACACCTTC
D: TRBD2; V: TRBV4-2; size: -; J: TRBJ2-3; CDR3: CASSQTSGSADMLYF; DNA: TGTGCCAGCAGCCAGACTAGCGGGAGTGCCGATATGCTGTATTTT
D: TRBD1; V: TRBV3-1; size: -; J: TRBJ2-1; CDR3: CASSQSTGESYNEQFF; DNA: TGTGCCAGCAGCCAATCGACAGGGGAAAGCTACAATGAGCAGTTCTTC
D: TRBD1; V: TRBV12-3/TRBV12-4; size: -; J: TRBJ1-1; CDR3: CASRITPGQGKDWNTEAFF; DNA: TGTGCCAGCAGAATTACCCCCGGACAGGGGAAGGACTGGAACACTGAAGCTTTCTTT
D: -; V: TRBV6-6; size: many; J: TRBJ2-3; CDR3: CASSPDLMPTDTQYF; DNA: TGTGCCAGCAGTCCCGACCTAATGCCCACAGATACGCAGTATTTT
D: TRBD2; V: TRBV20-1; size: few; J: TRBJ2-1; CDR3: CSARQGTSGGDEQFF; DNA: TGCAGTGCTAGACAGGGGACTAGCGGGGGAGATGAGCAGTTCTTC
D: -; V: TRBV20-1; size: -; J: TRBJ2-3; CDR3: CSARSRGGTDTQYF; DNA: TGCAGTGCTAGGTCCCGCGGAGGGACAGATACGCAGTATTTT
D: -; V: TRBV25-1; size: -; J: TRBJ1-2; CDR3: CASSEWGYGYTF; DNA: TGTGCCAGCAGTGAATGGGGGTATGGCTACACCTTC
D: -; V: TRBV6-5; size: few; J: TRBJ2-5; CDR3: CASSSSRVGVGTQYF; DNA: TGTGCCAGCAGTTCAAGCCGGGTCGGGGTCGGGACCCAGTACTTC
D: -; V: TRBV5-1; size: -; J: TRBJ2-3; CDR3: CASSLGTAGDTQYF; DNA: TGCGCCAGCAGCTTGGGTACCGCGGGAGATACGCAGTATTTT
D: TRBD1; V: TRBV20-1; size: -; J: TRBJ2-3; CDR3: CSARAPDRGRDTQYF; DNA: TGCAGTGCTAGAGCCCCCGACAGGGGGCGAGATACGCAGTATTTT
D: -; V: TRBV7-8; size: few; J: TRBJ2-6; CDR3: CAISATTSGANVLTF; DNA: TGTGCCATCAGCGCGACTACCTCTGGGGCCAACGTCCTGACTTTC
D: -; V: TRBV6-6; size: many; J: TRBJ1-6; CDR3: CASSPSGVSYNSPLHF; DNA: TGTGCCAGCAGTCCAAGCGGGGTCTCCTATAATTCACCCCTCCACTTT
D: -; V: TRBV12-3/TRBV12-4; size: few; J: TRBJ2-2; CDR3: CASTLGLNTGELFF; DNA: TGTGCCAGCACCCTCGGGCTTAACACCGGGGAGCTGTTTTTT
D: -; V: TRBV4-3; size: -; J: TRBJ2-1; CDR3: CASSQEALSYGGYNEQFF; DNA: TGCGCCAGCAGCCAAGAGGCCCTCTCTTACGGGGGTTACAATGAGCAGTTCTTC
D: TRBD1; V: TRBV10-3; size: -; J: TRBJ1-4; CDR3: CAISEDREEKLFF; DNA: TGTGCCATCAGTGAGGACAGGGAGGAAAAACTGTTTTTT
D: TRBD1; V: TRBV2; size: -; J: TRBJ1-1; CDR3: CASSVEGQKNTEAFF; DNA: TGTGCCAGCAGTGTGGAGGGACAGAAGAACACTGAAGCTTTCTTT
D: -; V: TRBV6-5; size: -; J: TRBJ2-2; CDR3: CASSSARNAGELFF; DNA: TGTGCCAGCAGTTCCGCCCGGAACGCCGGGGAGCTGTTTTTT
D: TRBD1; V: TRBV10-3; size: -; J: TRBJ1-1; CDR3: CAIRRQGSMNTEAFF; DNA: TGTGCCATCAGGAGACAGGGGTCGATGAACACTGAAGCTTTCTTT
D: TRBD2; V: TRBV12-3/TRBV12-4; size: few; J: TRBJ2-7; CDR3: CASSFASGTYEQYF; DNA: TGTGCCAGCAGTTTCGCTAGCGGCACCTACGAGCAGTACTTC
D: TRBD2; V: TRBV4-1; size: -; J: TRBJ2-3; CDR3: CASSQGGLVADTQYF; DNA: TGCGCCAGCAGCCAAGGGGGACTAGTTGCAGATACGCAGTATTTT
D: -; V: TRBV6-6; size: -; J: TRBJ2-1; CDR3: CASSSPSLVREQFF; DNA: TGTGCCAGCAGTTCACCGTCCTTGGTTCGTGAGCAGTTCTTC
D: -; V: TRBV3-1; size: -; J: TRBJ2-7; CDR3: CASSRGPPLGYEQYF; DNA: TGTGCCAGCAGCCGCGGGCCCCCACTCGGGTACGAGCAGTACTTC
D: TRBD1; V: TRBV6-1; size: few; J: TRBJ1-2; CDR3: CASTGDRDIDGYTF; DNA: TGTGCCAGCACCGGGGACAGGGATATTGATGGCTACACCTTC
D: -; V: TRBV5-6; size: -; J: TRBJ2-7; CDR3: CASSFGGRGFYNEQYF; DNA: TGTGCCAGCAGCTTTGGTGGCAGGGGTTTCTACAATGAGCAGTACTTC
D: -; V: TRBV20-1; size: -; J: TRBJ2-5; CDR3: CSAEEARGQETQYF; DNA: TGCAGTGCAGAGGAGGCCAGGGGCCAAGAGACCCAGTACTTC
D: -; V: TRBV7-9; size: -; J: TRBJ1-3; CDR3: CASSLSRQTGGQSGNTIYF; DNA: TGTGCCAGCAGCTTAAGTAGACAGACCGGCGGTCAATCTGGAAACACCATATATTTT
D: TRBD2; V: TRBV12-3/TRBV12-4; size: -; J: TRBJ2-5; CDR3: CASKGLAKETQYF; DNA: TGTGCCTCAAAGGGACTAGCTAAAGAGACCCAGTACTTC
D: -; V: TRBV5-1; size: few; J: TRBJ2-1; CDR3: CASSPRLIGGTDNEQFF; DNA: TGCGCCAGCAGCCCCCGTCTTATCGGCGGGACGGACAATGAGCAGTTCTTC
D: TRBD2; V: TRBV18; size: -; J: TRBJ2-5; CDR3: CASSPSAGSGSLETQYF; DNA: TGTGCCAGCTCACCATCTGCAGGTAGCGGGAGCTTGGAGACCCAGTACTTC
D: TRBD1; V: TRBV2; size: many; J: TRBJ2-7; CDR3: CASSKPLDRVVGEQYF; DNA: TGTGCCAGCAGTAAGCCCCTGGACAGGGTGGTTGGCGAGCAGTACTTC
D: -; V: TRBV7-9; size: -; J: TRBJ2-1; CDR3: CASSLGFISNEQFF; DNA: TGTGCCAGCAGCTTAGGGTTCATATCGAATGAGCAGTTCTTC
D: -; V: TRBV5-1; size: few; J: TRBJ2-5; CDR3: CASSLAGVAAETQYF; DNA: TGCGCCAGCAGCTTGGCCGGAGTAGCAGCGGAGACCCAGTACTTC
D: -; V: TRBV7-2; size: -; J: TRBJ2-5; CDR3: CASSLGGSSAETQYF; DNA: TGTGCCAGCAGCTTAGGAGGGTCTAGCGCAGAGACCCAGTACTTC
D: TRBD1; V: TRBV6-6; size: once; J: TRBJ2-5; CDR3: CASSATGDRETQYF; DNA: TGTGCCAGCAGCGCGACAGGGGACAGGGAGACCCAGTACTTC
D: -; V: TRBV20-1; size: -; J: TRBJ2-7; CDR3: CSARDSAQPYEQYF; DNA: TGCAGTGCTAGAGATTCTGCGCAGCCGTACGAGCAGTACTTC
D: TRBD2; V: TRBV14; size: -; J: TRBJ2-7; CDR3: CASSPSQRETYEQYF; DNA: TGTGCCAGCAGCCCTTCCCAGCGGGAGACCTACGAGCAGTACTTC
D: TRBD2; V: TRBV29-1; size: once; J: TRBJ2-5; CDR3: CSVGAGGHEQYF; DNA: TGCAGCGTTGGCGCGGGAGGGCATGAGCAGTACTTC
D: TRBD2; V: TRBV20-1; size: -; J: TRBJ2-5; CDR3: CSAPVAGQETQYF; DNA: TGCAGTGCTCCTGTAGCGGGCCAAGAGACCCAGTACTTC
D: TRBD2; V: TRBV7-2; size: few; J: TRBJ2-7; CDR3: CASGRGPPYEQYF; DNA: TGTGCCAGCGGGAGGGGTCCCCCCTACGAGCAGTACTTC
D: TRBD2; V: TRBV20-1; size: -; J: TRBJ2-1; CDR3: CSAPKRESSYNEQFF; DNA: TGCAGTGCCCCCAAGCGGGAGAGCTCCTACAATGAGCAGTTCTTC
D: TRBD1; V: TRBV6-2/TRBV6-3; size: -; J: TRBJ1-2; CDR3: CASSLMGTGRGYTF; DNA: TGTGCCAGCAGTCTCATGGGGACAGGCCGGGGCTACACCTTC
D: -; V: TRBV25-1; size: -; J: TRBJ2-3; CDR3: CASSDRVSPTDTQYF; DNA: TGTGCCAGCAGTGACAGGGTTAGCCCCACAGATACGCAGTATTTT
D: -; V: TRBV20-1; size: few; J: TRBJ2-5; CDR3: CSAGGRTGVQYF; DNA: TGCAGTGCTGGGGGACGGACCGGAGTCCAGTACTTC
D: TRBD1; V: TRBV10-2; size: -; J: TRBJ1-2; CDR3: CASRGTGGPNYGYTF; DNA: TGCGCCAGCCGCGGGACAGGGGGTCCTAACTATGGCTACACCTTC
D: TRBD1; V: TRBV6-1; size: -; J: TRBJ1-6; CDR3: CASGRTGPTGADSPLHF; DNA: TGTGCCAGCGGAAGGACAGGACCAACGGGGGCGGATTCACCCCTCCACTTT
D: -; V: TRBV21-1; size: -; J: TRBJ1-2; CDR3: CASSNMRTGHGYTF; DNA: TGTGCCAGCAGCAATATGCGGACAGGGCATGGCTACACCTTC
D: -; V: TRBV20-1; size: -; J: TRBJ2-3; CDR3: CSARSPSGYTDTQYF; DNA: TGCAGTGCTAGATCCCCGAGCGGGTACACAGATACGCAGTATTTT
D: -; V: TRBV20-1; size: -; J: TRBJ1-5; CDR3: CSASGATNQPQHF; DNA: TGCAGTGCTAGTGGGGCAACTAATCAGCCCCAGCATTTT
D: -; V: TRBV6-6; size: many; J: TRBJ2-4; CDR3: CASSHDRPENIQYF; DNA: TGTGCCAGCAGCCATGACAGACCGGAAAACATTCAGTACTTC
D: -; V: TRBV7-3; size: few; J: TRBJ1-4; CDR3: CASSLGPGGATNEKLFF; DNA: TGTGCCAGCAGCTTGGGGCCCGGAGGTGCCACTAATGAAAAACTGTTTTTT
D: -; V: TRBV12-3/TRBV12-4; size: -; J: TRBJ2-6; CDR3: CASRTGTQSGANVLTF; DNA: TGTGCCAGCAGGACCGGGACGCAATCTGGGGCCAACGTCCTGACTTTC
D: -; V: TRBV30; size: -; J: TRBJ2-5; CDR3: CAWSPQRGTQYF; DNA: TGTGCCTGGAGTCCACAACGAGGGACCCAGTACTTC
D: -; V: TRBV2; size: -; J: TRBJ1-2; CDR3: CASSTGTGYTF; DNA: TGTGCCAGCAGTACAGGGACTGGCTACACCTTC
D: -; V: TRBV7-2; size: -; J: TRBJ2-5; CDR3: CASSLAQAATQYF; DNA: TGTGCCAGCAGCTTAGCGCAGGCCGCCACCCAGTACTTC
D: TRBD2; V: TRBV29-1; size: many; J: TRBJ2-5; CDR3: CSVWREEGETQYF; DNA: TGCAGCGTTTGGCGGGAGGAGGGTGAGACCCAGTACTTC
D: -; V: TRBV3-1; size: -; J: TRBJ2-7; CDR3: CASRHAYEQYF; DNA: TGTGCCAGCAGACACGCCTACGAGCAGTACTTC
D: TRBD1; V: TRBV4-3; size: -; J: TRBJ2-7; CDR3: CASSLSNRDRVHERYF; DNA: TGCGCCAGCAGCCTATCTAACCGGGACAGGGTCCACGAGCGGTACTTC
D: TRBD2; V: TRBV20-1; size: few; J: TRBJ2-3; CDR3: CSAPLAGNTDTQYF; DNA: TGCAGTGCTCCACTAGCGGGGAACACAGATACGCAGTATTTT